This is a list of T cell receptor beta chains from one sample in a study of T cell responses to AZD1222 COVID-19 vaccine. Data came from immunoSEQ multiplex PCR; TCRdb stores just in-frame clones and leaves some out. The sample contains roughly 180,000 clones, roughly 94% of which appear only once. The sequences come from peripheral blood, collected on day 0 of AZD1222 vaccination. The origin of the receptors is an adult in good health. Both conserved end residues are part of each CDR3. The D gene is left open where the match is weak. A row's size may be missing; if present it is once, few, many or a size class.

TRBV6-5	TRBJ2-1	.	TRBD2	TGTGCCAGCAGCATGACTAGCGGCTCCTACAATGAGCAGTTCTTC	CASSMTSGSYNEQFF
TRBV28	TRBJ1-5	.	.	TGTGCCAGCTGTGGAGGTGCGGTGATCAGCCAGCCCCAGCATTTT	CASCGGAVISQPQHF
TRBV7-9	TRBJ1-2	.	.	TGTGCCACCGGCGGACAACTATACTATGGCTACACCTTC	CATGGQLYYGYTF
TRBV28	TRBJ1-5	.	.	TGTGCCAGCAGCTCGTTTCAGCCCCAGCATTTT	CASSSFQPQHF
TRBV28	TRBJ2-1	.	TRBD2	TGTGCCAGCGTTCCGCTAGCGGGAGTTGGCCGGGGAGAGCAGTTCTTC	CASVPLAGVGRGEQFF
TRBV19	TRBJ1-4	.	.	TGTGCCAGTAGTCACGGGACCTGGGCCGTTGAAAAACTGTTTTTT	CASSHGTWAVEKLFF
TRBV7-8	TRBJ1-4	.	.	TGTGCCAGCAGTCTAGGGCACTTAAGTGAAAAACTGTTTTTT	CASSLGHLSEKLFF
TRBV6-5	TRBJ1-1	.	TRBD1	TGTGCCAGCAGTAGTCGACAGGGGAACACTGAAGCTTTCTTT	CASSSRQGNTEAFF
TRBV6-1	TRBJ2-1	.	TRBD2	TGTGCCAGCAGTGAAATCGGGACTAGCGGGAGTCAGAAGCAGTTCTTC	CASSEIGTSGSQKQFF
TRBV7-9	TRBJ1-1	.	.	TGTGCCAGCAGCCCCCTGGAAGGGGGTATAACAAACACTGAAGCTTTCTTT	CASSPLEGGITNTEAFF
TRBV7-9	TRBJ2-1	.	TRBD1	TGTGCCAGCAGAAAACAGGGGTACGACTGGAATGAGCAGTTCTTC	CASRKQGYDWNEQFF
TRBV18	TRBJ1-1	.	.	TGTGCCAGCTCACTTTCCGGGCAGAACACTGAAGCTTTCTTT	CASSLSGQNTEAFF
TRBV14	TRBJ1-2	.	TRBD1	TGTGCCAGCAGCCGGGACAGGGCCGGCCCCTATGGCTACACCTTC	CASSRDRAGPYGYTF
TRBV27	TRBJ1-6	.	.	TGTGCCAGCAGTCTTCTGACCGGGTCACCCCTCCACTTT	CASSLLTGSPLHF
TRBV2	TRBJ2-7	.	.	TGTGCCAGCAGTGAAGCCTTACAATACTACGAGCAGTACTTC	CASSEALQYYEQYF
TRBV11-2	TRBJ1-1	.	.	TGTGCCAGCAGCGGGCTTGGGACTGAAGCTTTCTTT	CASSGLGTEAFF
TRBV28	TRBJ2-7	once	TRBD2	TGTGCCAGCAGTTTAATAGCGCCAGCGGGAGGGCCTATTGGCTACGAGCAGTACTTC	CASSLIAPAGGPIGYEQYF
TRBV2	TRBJ2-7	.	.	TGTGCCAGCAGTGATGCTAGAATGACCTACGAGCAGTACTTC	CASSDARMTYEQYF
TRBV15	TRBJ1-5	.	TRBD1	TGTGCCACCAGCGGATCTACTGGACAGGGCCAGAATCAGCCCCAGCATTTT	CATSGSTGQGQNQPQHF
TRBV5-1	TRBJ2-2	.	.	TGCGCCAGCAGCTTGGGTGGCGGGGAGCTGTTTTTT	CASSLGGGELFF
TRBV10-3	TRBJ1-5	.	.	TGTGCCATAAGGGGTGGTTGGGGGATCAATGATTTACTTAGCAATCAGCCCCAGCATTTT	CAIRGGWGINDLLSNQPQHF
TRBV6-1	TRBJ1-2	.	.	TGTGCCAGCACGCCCTCATTTGTTGGAGTTGATGGCTACACCTTC	CASTPSFVGVDGYTF
TRBV28	TRBJ1-5	.	.	TGTGCCAGCAGTTTGCGGATCTATAGCAATCAGCCCCAGCATTTT	CASSLRIYSNQPQHF
TRBV18	TRBJ1-2	.	TRBD1	TGTGCCAGCTCACAGGGGACAGGGCCGAGCGGCTACACCTTC	CASSQGTGPSGYTF
TRBV2	TRBJ2-2	.	TRBD1	TGTGCCAGCAGGGGACAGGCGAACACCGGGGAGCTGTTTTTT	CASRGQANTGELFF
TRBV4-1	TRBJ1-5	.	.	TGCGCCAGCAGCCAAGGAGCCACCGCGACAATCAGTTGGCCCCAGCATTTT	CASSQGATATISWPQHF
TRBV19	TRBJ1-5	.	TRBD1	TGTGCCAGTAGTCCCACCGGACAGGGATATCAGCCCCAGCATTTT	CASSPTGQGYQPQHF
TRBV30	TRBJ2-2	few	.	TGTGCCTGGAGTGGGACGTTTTCCGGGGAGCTGTTTTTT	CAWSGTFSGELFF
TRBV12-3/TRBV12-4	TRBJ1-1	.	.	TGTGCCAGCAGTTTGGGCACGAACACTGAAGCTTTCTTT	CASSLGTNTEAFF
TRBV6-5	TRBJ1-1	.	.	TGTGCCAGTGGGACGGACCTGAACACTGAAGCTTTCTTT	CASGTDLNTEAFF
TRBV28	TRBJ1-1	.	.	TGTGCCAGCAGACAGGGCGGGACTGAAGCTTTCTTT	CASRQGGTEAFF
TRBV5-6	TRBJ2-6	.	.	TGTGCCAGCAGCTTAGGTCGGGCCAACGTCCTGACTTTC	CASSLGRANVLTF
TRBV5-4	TRBJ2-7	.	.	TGTGCCAGCAGCTTGGACCGCTACTCCTACGAGCAGTACTTC	CASSLDRYSYEQYF
TRBV6-5	TRBJ2-1	.	TRBD2	TGTGCCAGCGGGACTAGCGGCTCCTACAATGAGCAGTTCTTC	CASGTSGSYNEQFF
TRBV5-4	TRBJ2-1	.	.	TGTGCCAGCACCCCCCAGGAGGTAGGGAACAATGAGCAGTTCTTC	CASTPQEVGNNEQFF
TRBV24-1	TRBJ1-2	few	TRBD1	TGTGCCACCAGAGGGACAGACCGGCCTGGCTACACCTTC	CATRGTDRPGYTF
TRBV27	TRBJ1-1	.	.	TGTGCCAGCAGTTTAATACAGGGAGGGAGAAGGACTGAAGCTTTCTTT	CASSLIQGGRRTEAFF
TRBV4-1	TRBJ1-1	.	.	TGCGCCAGCAGCCAAGGGACCCTTGAAGGACGGCCGGTCACTGAAGCTTTCTTT	CASSQGTLEGRPVTEAFF
TRBV5-8	TRBJ2-7	.	.	TGTGCCAGCAGCTTGAATGTTGCCTCCGGCGAGCAGTACTTC	CASSLNVASGEQYF
TRBV7-3	TRBJ1-4	.	TRBD1	TGTGCCAGCAGCTTAAACGGTCTAGGGACAGGGAATGAAAAACTGTTTTTT	CASSLNGLGTGNEKLFF
TRBV4-1	TRBJ1-6	.	.	TGCGCCAGCAGCCAGCCTTACCGGACGGCCCCGTGGCCCCTCCACTTT	CASSQPYRTAPWPLHF
TRBV27	TRBJ1-6	.	.	TGTGCCAGCAGTCCAACAGAAACAGGGACCTATAATTCACCCCTCCACTTT	CASSPTETGTYNSPLHF
TRBV19	TRBJ2-1	.	.	TGTGCCAGCCGAGGGGGGTGGAATGAGCAGTTCTTC	CASRGGWNEQFF
TRBV7-3	TRBJ2-3	.	.	TGTGCCAGCAGCTTAGGGGGCGGGAGAGGGATGAATACGCAGTATTTT	CASSLGGGRGMNTQYF
TRBV11-3	TRBJ2-3	.	.	TGTGCCAGCAGCTCGCGGGGAGAGGATACGCAGTATTTT	CASSSRGEDTQYF
TRBV6-5	TRBJ2-6	few	.	TGTGCCAGCAGCCTAGTCCTTGGGGCCAACGTCCTGACTTTC	CASSLVLGANVLTF
TRBV27	TRBJ1-5	few	TRBD1	TGTGCCAGCAGTCCACAGGGGTATAGCAATCAGCCCCAGCATTTT	CASSPQGYSNQPQHF
TRBV10-3	TRBJ2-1	.	TRBD2	TGTGCCATCAGTAGAAGGCCCCCGGGACTAGCGGATTACAATGAGCAGTTCTTC	CAISRRPPGLADYNEQFF